A single sample gave rise to the 29 T cell receptor beta chains below, sequenced in a study of molecular identifiers for immune sequencing clone quantification. TCRdb redid the calling of the PCR reads with MiXCR, one entry per CDR3 protein. The sample has around 470,000 distinct CDR3 sequences; 25% are singletons. Sample: naive CD8+ T cells from blood, with Jurkat cell RNA spiked in. Noted subset: FACS-sorted CD8+CD4-CCR7+CD45RA+ naive T cells. The receptors stem from a human donor in good health. Some libraries in this study had Jurkat cell RNA spiked in.

The chain couples TRBV6-5 to TRBJ2-7, with 8 bases aligning to TRBD1. Germline V gene lookup returns CDR1 MNHEY and CDR2 SVGAGI. Losses at the gene ends were 10 bases for V and 4 bases for J; bases not matched to a gene: 9. The CDR3 is made up of 13 amino acids. The CDR3 nucleotides are TGTGCCACTTCGGACAGGGCTTCTTACGAGCAGTACTTC. Protein product: CATSDRASYEQYF.

The chain employs TRBV20-1 and TRBJ1-5, with a tentative D call TRBD1 (5 bases). Per germline, CDR1 DFQATT and CDR2 SNEGSKA (reference sequence). The V end was cut by 6 bases, the J end by 0 bases, with 18 bases between. CDR3 length: 16 residues. CDR3 protein: CSAKEGQPLSNQPQHF. DNA of the CDR3: TGCAGTGCAAAAGAGGGGCAGCCCCTTAGCAATCAGCCCCAGCATTTT.

This clonotype was observed at least ten times. This sequence joins TRBV7-3 and TRBJ2-5, with 11 positions matching TRBD2. Trimming removed 5 bases from V and 1 base from J; junction bases left unmatched: 6. Germline V gene sequence: CDR1 SGHTA, CDR2 FQGTGA. The CDR3 sequence is 16 residues long. CDR3 in DNA: TGTGCCAGCAGCCCAGGACTAGCGGGTATCCAAGAGACCCAGTACTTC. As protein: CASSPGLAGIQETQYF.

In regard to this clonotype: This could be a read error, since a much larger clone is one nucleotide away. The rearrangement joins TRBV6-5 to TRBJ2-3; D remains ambiguous. The CDR3 contains 16 residues. Germline lookup yields CDR1 MNHEY and CDR2 SVGAGI. In nucleotides, the CDR3 is TGTGCCTGCAGTTACTCGGCCAGCAGAAGCACAGATACGCAGTATTTT. This translates into CACSYSASRSTDTQYF.

This chain joins TRBV27 and TRBJ2-7, with 9 bases matching TRBD1. Germline V lookup: CDR1 MNHEY, CDR2 SMNVEV (reference sequence). J gave up 6 bases and V 4 bases, and 10 bases lay outside the gene matches. The CDR3 is 15 amino acids. Here the CDR3 DNA reads TGTGCCAGCAGTTCCGACAGGGGGGTGTTCCGCGAGCAGTACTTC. Protein: CASSSDRGVFREQYF.

This clonotype occurred a few times. This rearrangement joins TRBV6-2 or TRBV6-3 to TRBJ2-1; D may be TRBD1 (6 bases). V was cut by 7 bases and J by 15 bases, with 16 bases left in between. The CDR3 sequence is 11 residues long. Germline CDR1 MNHEY, CDR2 SVGEGT. In nucleotides, the CDR3 is TGTGCCAGCACCAGGGGTTTACGTTGGTTCTTC. Translation: CASTRGLRWFF.

The rearrangement joins TRBV20-1 to TRBJ2-3; D ambiguous. Between the trimmed V and J ends, which lost 0 bases and 2 bases, there was a span of 9 bases. Germline-derived CDR1 and CDR2 are DFQATT and SNEGSKA (reference sequence). CDR3 size: 14 residues. CDR3 residues: CSARDTVFTDTQYF. In DNA form, the CDR3 reads TGCAGTGCTAGAGATACTGTTTTCACAGATACGCAGTATTTT.

V gene TRBV7-6 combines with J gene TRBJ2-5, with 7 bases identical to TRBD1. The CDR3 has 16 residues. The V gene end was trimmed by 4 bases and the J gene end by 10 bases; junction bases not matched to a gene: 18. Germline values: CDR1 SGHVS, CDR2 FNYEAQ. Here the CDR3 DNA reads TGTGCCAGCAGCTCGTACAGGGGCCCGGCGCAAGATGGCCAGTACTTC. As protein: CASSSYRGPAQDGQYF.

The chain recombines TRBV5-1 with TRBJ2-1, with 9 bases lining up with TRBD2. The CDR3 totals 14 residues. Germline V gene lookup returns CDR1 SGHRS and CDR2 YFSETQ. J lost 2 bases, V lost 7 bases, and 4 bases had no gene match. The CDR3 DNA reads TGCGCCAGCCAACTAGCGGGCCCCTACAATGAGCAGTTCTTC. Protein sequence: CASQLAGPYNEQFF.

A few counts support this clonotype. Just one base apart from a much larger clone, this may be a read error. This chain uses TRBV28 with TRBJ2-2; D may be TRBD1 (5 bases). Germline V CDR1 and CDR2: MDHEN, SYDVKM. CDR3 length: 13 residues. The CDR3 DNA reads TGTGCCTGCAGTACAGGGAACACCGGGGAGCTGTTTTTT. As protein: CACSTGNTGELFF. Filled out from reference TRBV28 and TRBJ2-2, the complete variable domain reads DVKVTQSSRYLVKRTGEKVFLECVQDMDHENMFWYRQDPGLGLRLIYFSYDVKMKEKGDIPEGYSVSREKKERFSLILESASTNQTSMYLCACSTGNTGELFFGEGSRLTVL.

The sample holds many counts of this clonotype. This sequence joins TRBV2 and TRBJ2-3; D is possibly TRBD1 (6 bases). Germline CDR1 SNHLY, CDR2 FYNNEI. CDR3 length equals 16 residues. V dropped 6 bases and J dropped 6 bases, with 22 bases sitting between them. The DNA of the CDR3 is TGTGCCAGCAGGCCTACGGACAGAAAAGGACTTGATACGCAGTATTTT. This encodes CASRPTDRKGLDTQYF. Full variable domain (remainder filled in from reference TRBV2 and TRBJ2-3): EPEVTQTPSHQVTQMGQEVILRCVPISNHLYFYWYRQILGQKVEFLVSFYNNEISEKSEIFDDQFSVERPDGSNFTLKIRSTKLEDSAMYFCASRPTDRKGLDTQYFGPGTRLTVL.

J is TRBJ2-7 and V is TRBV6-2 or TRBV6-3; TRBD1 or TRBD2 may be the D gene (5 bases each). CDR1 and CDR2 from the germline V gene are MNHEY and SVGEGT. This CDR3 comprises 14 residues. The V end was cut by 2 bases, the J end by 3 bases, with 11 bases between. The CDR3 is CASSYLGVVYEQYF. The CDR3 coding sequence is TGTGCCAGCAGTTACCTGGGGGTCGTCTACGAGCAGTACTTC.

This clonotype has a handful of counts. The chain has TRBV20-1 and TRBJ2-7, with D possibly matching TRBD1 (5 bases). This CDR3 comprises 13 residues. V gave up 3 bases and J gave up 2 bases, with 11 bases separating them. Germline loops: CDR1 DFQATT, CDR2 SNEGSKA (reference sequence). CDR3 region: CSASQGAAYEQYF. In DNA, the CDR3 is TGCAGTGCTAGCCAAGGGGCAGCCTACGAGCAGTACTTC.

This clonotype has ten or more counts. V usage is TRBV27 and J usage is TRBJ2-3, with unresolved D. Germline-derived CDR1 and CDR2 are MNHEY and SMNVEV (reference sequence). This CDR3 contains 13 residues. Trimming pared 4 bases from V and 1 base from J, leaving 6 bases between. The CDR3 spells CASSWKGTDTQYF. The CDR3 region has the DNA TGTGCCAGCAGTTGGAAGGGCACAGATACGCAGTATTTT.

CDR3 in DNA: TGTGCCAGCAGCGTAGCGGTAGAGGGTGGGAGGGAGAACACTGAAGCTTTCTTT. Encoded protein: CASSVAVEGGRENTEAFF. The chain couples TRBV9 to TRBJ1-1; D is unclear. The CDR3 spans 18 residues. Germline V CDR1 and CDR2: SGDLS, YYNGEE. Trimming left V 0 bases short and J 1 base short, with 19 bases between.

A single count supports this clonotype. This may arise from a read error, as a much more abundant clone is one base away. The J gene is TRBJ1-6, the V gene TRBV7-2; 7 positions agree with TRBD1. The CDR3 spans 19 residues. CDR1 is SGHTA, CDR2 FQGNSA, per germline. CDR3 sequence (DNA): TGTGCCAGCAGCCCAAAAGGGCCGACAGGGCGACTCTATAATTCACCCCTCCTCTTT. Protein product: CASSPKGPTGRLYNSPLLF.

The chain couples TRBV3-1 to TRBJ2-5; no clear D. Trimming pared 7 bases from V and 1 base from J, leaving 10 bases between. The V gene's germline CDR1 is LGHDT and CDR2 YNNKEL (reference sequence). This CDR3 is 13 amino acids long. The DNA of the CDR3 is TGTGCCAGCACAAAGGGCCCCCAAGAGACCCAGTACTTC. This translates into CASTKGPQETQYF.

The rearrangement joins TRBV5-6 to TRBJ2-3, with D hard to call. Germline CDR1 is SGHDT and CDR2 is YYEEEE. Trimming stripped 0 bases from V and 2 bases from J, with 13 bases between. This CDR3 spans 16 amino acids. The CDR3 reads CASSLALGTHTDTQYF. In DNA form, the CDR3 reads TGTGCCAGCAGCTTGGCCCTCGGCACCCACACAGATACGCAGTATTTT.

The count of this clonotype is one. This may come from a read error, since a much larger clone is one base off. This chain connects TRBV15 to TRBJ2-3; D call uncertain. Trimming took 1 base from V and 8 from J, leaving 7 bases between them. CDR1 and CDR2 (germline): LNHNV, YYDKDF (reference sequence). The CDR3 length is 12 residues. The CDR3 sequence is CATSRGAGTQYF. The CDR3 DNA reads TGTGCCACCAGCAGAGGTGCAGGTACGCAGTATTTT.

This clonotype was detected only a few times. The chain recombines TRBV14 with TRBJ2-1; weak D call: TRBD2 (5 bases). CDR1 and CDR2 from the germline V gene are SGHDN and FVKESK. The germline V and J ends were trimmed by 0 bases and 4 bases, with 10 bases remaining between them. The CDR3 contains 15 residues. In DNA, the CDR3 is TGTGCCAGCAGCCAAGAAATCGAGGGATACAATGAGCAGTTCTTC. The encoded protein is CASSQEIEGYNEQFF. The full variable domain, in which reference TRBV14 and TRBJ2-1 provide the parts outside the CDR3, is EAGVTQFPSHSVIEKGQTVTLRCDPISGHDNLYWYRRVMGKEIKFLLHFVKESKQDESGMPNNRFLAERTGGTYSTLKVQPAELEDSGVYFCASSQEIEGYNEQFFGPGTRLTVL.

On this clonotype itself: A much larger clone lies a single base off, so this may be a read error. The chain has TRBV5-1 and TRBJ2-3, with 7 bases aligning to TRBD1. CDR1 is SGHRS, CDR2 YFSETQ, per germline. The CDR3 is 14 residues long. CDR3 loop: CASSIGTDTDTLYF. DNA of the CDR3: TGCGCCAGCAGCATCGGGACAGACACAGATACGCTGTATTTT.

The chain has TRBV14 and TRBJ1-1; a weak D match, TRBD1 (5 bases). Looked up from germline, CDR1 is SGHDN and CDR2 is FVKESK. The CDR3 runs 17 residues. V lost 2 bases to trimming and J lost 4 bases, with 20 bases between them. CDR3 nucleotide sequence: TGTGCCAGCAGCCAAAGGGGTCGAGGAGGGGTTGGCACTGAAGCTTTCTTT. Protein sequence: CASSQRGRGGVGTEAFF.

CDR3 region: CASSQDRGTSEETQYF. In DNA form, the CDR3 reads TGCGCCAGCAGCCAAGATCGAGGGACTTCTGAAGAGACCCAGTACTTC. The chain joins TRBV4-1 to TRBJ2-5, with a tentative D call TRBD2 (6 bases). The CDR3 loop spans 16 amino acids. CDR1 is MGHRA and CDR2 is YSYEKL in the germline V gene. V dropped 0 bases and J dropped 3 bases, with 14 bases sitting between them.

This clonotype was observed many times. This chain links TRBV12-3 or TRBV12-4 with TRBJ2-7; D ambiguous. V lost 0 bases to trimming and J lost 7 bases, with 16 bases between them. The CDR3 covers 15 residues. The CDR3: CASSLAGVSTWEQYF. The CDR3 DNA follows: TGTGCCAGCAGTTTAGCAGGCGTCAGCACTTGGGAGCAGTACTTC.

The sample holds a few counts of this clonotype. V and J are TRBV30 and TRBJ2-7; TRBD2 aligns across 8 bases. J lost 4 bases, V lost 4 bases, and 15 bases had no gene match. Germline CDR1 reads GTSNPN; CDR2 reads SVGIG (reference sequence). CDR3 size: 16 residues. The CDR3, as DNA: TGTGCCTGGATTTCCCAGCGGGAGTCGGGGTCGTACGAGCAGTACTTC. Amino acid sequence: CAWISQRESGSYEQYF.

This clonotype was counted at least ten times. This chain links TRBV5-1 with TRBJ2-7; 8 nucleotides match TRBD1. Germline-derived CDR1 and CDR2 are SGHRS and YFSETQ. This CDR3 is 18 amino acids long. The V and J ends lost 4 bases and 2 bases, in that order; junction bases with no gene match: 17. CDR3 sequence (DNA): TGCGCCAGCAGCATAGAACCTTTCGTCGGACAGGGCGCCTACGAGCAGTACTTC. Protein: CASSIEPFVGQGAYEQYF.

Concerning this clonotype itself: One base away lies a much larger clone, so this may be a sequencing read error. The J gene is TRBJ1-4, the V gene TRBV7-9; 8 bases fit TRBD1. Germline V gene lookup returns CDR1 SEHNR and CDR2 FQNEAQ (reference sequence). This CDR3 is built from 16 residues. The CDR3 loop reads CASRPTGDDYREKLYF. CDR3 in DNA: TGTGCCAGCAGGCCGACAGGGGATGATTATCGTGAAAAACTGTATTTT. Together with reference TRBV7-9 and TRBJ1-4, the CDR3 gives the full variable domain: DTGVSQNPRHKITKRGQNVTFRCDPISEHNRLYWYRQTLGQGPEFLTYFQNEAQLEKSRLLSDRFSAERPKGSFSTLEIQRTEQGDSAMYLCASRPTGDDYREKLYFGSGTQLSVL.

The genes are TRBV27 and TRBJ2-5, with 14 bases fitting TRBD2. The CDR3 extends over 16 amino acids. Germline lookup yields CDR1 MNHEY and CDR2 SMNVEV (reference sequence). V shed 5 bases and J 4 bases; nucleotides not matched to a gene: 6. The CDR3 coding sequence is TGTGCCAGCAGTCCGGGACTAGCGGGAGCAGGAGAGACCCAGTACTTC. This translates into CASSPGLAGAGETQYF.

The chain carries TRBV6-2 or TRBV6-3 and TRBJ2-1; D possibly corresponds to TRBD1 (5 bases). The CDR3 has 12 amino acids. In germline, CDR1 is MNHEY, CDR2 SVGEGT. With 6 bases removed from V and 14 bases from J, the gap between germline ends came to 17 bases. CDR3 nucleotides: TGTGCCAGCAGAGAGACAGTGGATTCCGAGTTCTTC. It encodes CASRETVDSEFF.